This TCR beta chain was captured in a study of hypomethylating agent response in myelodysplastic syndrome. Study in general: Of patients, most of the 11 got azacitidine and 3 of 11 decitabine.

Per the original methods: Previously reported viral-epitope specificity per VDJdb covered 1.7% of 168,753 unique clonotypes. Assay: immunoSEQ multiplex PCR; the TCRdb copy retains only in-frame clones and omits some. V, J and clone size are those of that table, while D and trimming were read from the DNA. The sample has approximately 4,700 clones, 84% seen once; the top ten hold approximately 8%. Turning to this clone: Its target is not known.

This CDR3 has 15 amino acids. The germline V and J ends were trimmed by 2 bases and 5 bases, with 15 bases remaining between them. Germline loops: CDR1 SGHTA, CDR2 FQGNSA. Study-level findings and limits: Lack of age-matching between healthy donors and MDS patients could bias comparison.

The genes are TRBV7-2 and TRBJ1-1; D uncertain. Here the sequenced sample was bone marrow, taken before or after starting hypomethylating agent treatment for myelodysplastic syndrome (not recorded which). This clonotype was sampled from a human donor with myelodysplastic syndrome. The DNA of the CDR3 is TGTGCCAGCAGCTTAAGGGCGACCCTCCATACTGAAGCTTTCTTT. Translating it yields CASSLRATLHTEAFF.